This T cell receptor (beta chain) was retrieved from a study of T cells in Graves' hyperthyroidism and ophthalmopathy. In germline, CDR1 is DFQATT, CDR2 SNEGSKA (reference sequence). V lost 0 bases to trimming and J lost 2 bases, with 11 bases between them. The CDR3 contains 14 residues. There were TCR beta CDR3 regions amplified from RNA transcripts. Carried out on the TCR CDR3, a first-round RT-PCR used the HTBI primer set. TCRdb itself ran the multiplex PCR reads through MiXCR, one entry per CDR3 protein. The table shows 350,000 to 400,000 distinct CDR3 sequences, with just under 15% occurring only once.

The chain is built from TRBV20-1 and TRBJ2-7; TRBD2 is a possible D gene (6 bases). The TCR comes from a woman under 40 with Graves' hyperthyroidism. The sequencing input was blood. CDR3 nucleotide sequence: TGCAGTGCTAGAGAGGGGGGACGGACCTACGAGCAGTACTTC. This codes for CSAREGGRTYEQYF.